The clone carrying this T cell receptor beta chain came up once. What it binds is unknown. The data were obtained in a study of T cell repertoires in cytomegalovirus infection. General study results and limits: Totalled public TCR beta family frequency picked out people who carried CMV plus the relevant HLA.

TCRdb independently ran MiXCR on the reads; one entry per CDR3 protein. Among over 150,000 distinct CDR3 sequences listed, about 17% were seen once. Sequenced: CD8+ T cells from PBMCs. This receptor was identified in a human donor in good health (CMV status not recorded). Some clones in this sample may be carry-over from other donors' samples.

Here the CDR3 reads CASSPWTAQETQYF. In DNA form, the CDR3 reads TGTGCCAGCAGTCCCTGGACCGCTCAAGAGACCCAGTACTTC. The chain uses TRBV12-3 or TRBV12-4 and TRBJ2-5; D not resolved. V lost 5 bases, J lost 2 bases, and 12 bases lay in between. The CDR3 loop spans 14 amino acids.